Listed below are T cell receptor beta chains from one sample, sequenced in a study of cytomegalovirus exposure and HLA in healthy donors. Sequencing used immunoSEQ multiplex PCR; TCRdb keeps in-frame clones, though not all of them. The data hold roughly 34,000 clones, with more than 80% observed a single time. The sample comprised PBMCs. The receptors were gathered from a male donor in good health and CMV-seronegative. Each CDR3 is given with its conserved first and last residue. A D gene is named only where the DNA matches it firmly. Expanded clones are given a class, and other clones once, few, many or no size at all.

cdr3_nt	cdr3_aa	v_call	d_call	clone_size	j_call
TGTGCCAGTAGTATATCGGACAGGGGGCCCTCTCTCAATCAGCCCCAGCATTTT	CASSISDRGPSLNQPQHF	TRBV19	TRBD1	few	TRBJ1-5
TGTGCCAGCATCTCCCGACAGGCGACACTCCCGCAGTACTTC	CASISRQATLPQYF	TRBV2	.	.	TRBJ2-7
TGCGCCAGCAGCCCCATGGCAGCGGCGAGCTCCTACAATGAGCAGTTCTTC	CASSPMAAASSYNEQFF	TRBV5-1	.	.	TRBJ2-1
TGTGCCAGCAGCGTGCAGGCTAGCGCATCCTACGAGCAGTACTTC	CASSVQASASYEQYF	TRBV9	.	.	TRBJ2-7
TGTGCCACCGGGACAGGGTATCTGGGCACTGAAGCTTTCTTT	CATGTGYLGTEAFF	TRBV6-1	TRBD1	.	TRBJ1-1
TGTGCCATCCGTGCGGGACTAAACACAGATACGCAGTATTTT	CAIRAGLNTDTQYF	TRBV10-3	TRBD2	.	TRBJ2-3
TGTGCCAGCTCACCCCCCAGGGACAGGGGCACCGGGGAGCTGTTTTTT	CASSPPRDRGTGELFF	TRBV18	TRBD1	.	TRBJ2-2
TGCGCCAGCAGCCGAGGACAGGCGGACTATTCACCCCTCCACTTT	CASSRGQADYSPLHF	TRBV4-3	TRBD1	.	TRBJ1-6
TGTGCCAGCAGCCCTGACAGGGCAGGCAACGAGCAGTACTTC	CASSPDRAGNEQYF	TRBV6-5	TRBD1	.	TRBJ2-7
TGTGCCAGCAGCCACCGGGACAGTGCCTACGAGCAGTACTTC	CASSHRDSAYEQYF	TRBV2	TRBD1	.	TRBJ2-7
TGTGCCACCAGCAGAAGACAGCTGAACACTGAAGCTTTCTTT	CATSRRQLNTEAFF	TRBV15	.	.	TRBJ1-1
TGTGCCAGCAGTTTATGGTCTAGCGGGGGAACTGAAGCTTTCTTT	CASSLWSSGGTEAFF	TRBV27	.	.	TRBJ1-1
TGTGCCAGCAGCTCTATGACAGGGGCTAATTCACCCCTCCACTTT	CASSSMTGANSPLHF	TRBV5-4	TRBD1	medium-sized	TRBJ1-6
TGTGCCAGTAGGGGGACAGGGGCCGCCAATCAGCCCCAGCATTTT	CASRGTGAANQPQHF	TRBV19	TRBD1	.	TRBJ1-5
TGCGCCAGCAGCTATACTAGAGACAATGAGCAGTTCTTC	CASSYTRDNEQFF	TRBV5-1	.	.	TRBJ2-1